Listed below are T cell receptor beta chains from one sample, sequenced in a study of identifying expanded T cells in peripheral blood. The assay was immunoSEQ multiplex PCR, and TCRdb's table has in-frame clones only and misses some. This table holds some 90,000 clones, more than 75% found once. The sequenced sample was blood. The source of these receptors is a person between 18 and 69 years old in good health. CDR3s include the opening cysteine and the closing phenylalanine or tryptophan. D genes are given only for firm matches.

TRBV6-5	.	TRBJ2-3	CASSPTGATDTQYF
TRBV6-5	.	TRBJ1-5	CASRRTPEGGQPQHF
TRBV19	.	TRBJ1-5	CASSMTGNQPQHF
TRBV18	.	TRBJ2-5	CASSPPGLETQYF
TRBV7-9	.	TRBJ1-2	CASSLPQYGYTF
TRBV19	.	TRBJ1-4	CASSIPPDSGGKLFF
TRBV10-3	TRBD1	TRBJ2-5	CATRGDSKGETQYF
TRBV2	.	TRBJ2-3	CASTGGTADTQYF
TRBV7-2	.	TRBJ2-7	CASSLAREQYF
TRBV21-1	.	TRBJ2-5	CASSKHRFQETQYF
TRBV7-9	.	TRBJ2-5	CASSSRGFPEETQYF
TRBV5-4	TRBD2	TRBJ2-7	CASSLAGGGIYEQYF
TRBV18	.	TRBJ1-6	CASSPGGKDSPLHF
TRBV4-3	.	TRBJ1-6	CASSQGGADFNSPLHF
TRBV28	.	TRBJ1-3	CASSHQDTIYF
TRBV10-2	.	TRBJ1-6	CATSRMGPNNSPLHF
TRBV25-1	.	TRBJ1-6	CASSESLSGEGSPLHF
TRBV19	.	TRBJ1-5	CASSITAANSNQPQHF
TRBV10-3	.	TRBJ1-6	CAISEAGVDSPLHF
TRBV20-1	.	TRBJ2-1	CSARDQGIQFF
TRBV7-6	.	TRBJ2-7	CASSVARDRSEQYF
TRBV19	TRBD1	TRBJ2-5	CASSDQTGMETQYF
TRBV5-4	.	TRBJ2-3	CASSLMLDGDTQYF
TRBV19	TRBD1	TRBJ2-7	CASSLNTGGIYEQYF
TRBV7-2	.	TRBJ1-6	CASSLLGDTYSPLHF
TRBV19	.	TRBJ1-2	CASSRLGYGYTF
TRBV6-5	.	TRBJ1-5	CASSRGVMGGQPQHF
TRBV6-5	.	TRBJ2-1	CASSYRDSYNEQFF
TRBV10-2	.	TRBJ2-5	CASYAEWDRRETQYF
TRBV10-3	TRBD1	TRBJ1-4	CAISDTKGAGNEKLFF
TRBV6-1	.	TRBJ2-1	CASSFSPGVNEQFF
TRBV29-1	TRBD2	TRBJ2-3	CSVPILLAGDTDTQYF
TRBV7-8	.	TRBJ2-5	CASGLRETQETQYF
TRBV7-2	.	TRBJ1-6	CASSLEGSRDSPLHF
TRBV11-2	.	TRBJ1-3	CASSNSPTGNTIYF
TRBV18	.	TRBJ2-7	CASSPLGQEQYF
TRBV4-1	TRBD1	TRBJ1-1	CASSQGRGRDTEAFF
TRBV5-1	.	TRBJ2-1	CASSPGANEQFF
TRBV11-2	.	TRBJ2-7	CASSLVVAEQYF
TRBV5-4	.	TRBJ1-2	CASSPDTGLQPEF
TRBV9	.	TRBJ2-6	CASSRLINLSGANVLTF
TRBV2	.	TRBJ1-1	CASMDPRRTTLAFF
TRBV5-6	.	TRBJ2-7	CASSLGRGPEQYF
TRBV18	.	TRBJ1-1	CASSPAQSNTEAFF